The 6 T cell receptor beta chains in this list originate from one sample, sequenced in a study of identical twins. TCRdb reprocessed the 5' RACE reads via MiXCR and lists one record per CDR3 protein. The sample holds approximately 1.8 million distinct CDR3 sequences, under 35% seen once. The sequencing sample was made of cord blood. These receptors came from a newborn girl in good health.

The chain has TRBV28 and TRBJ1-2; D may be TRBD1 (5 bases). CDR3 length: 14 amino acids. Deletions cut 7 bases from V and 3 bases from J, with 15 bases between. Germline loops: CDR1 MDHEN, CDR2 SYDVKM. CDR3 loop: CASTPGGVDYGYTF. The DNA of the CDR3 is TGTGCCAGCACCCCCGGAGGGGTCGACTATGGCTACACCTTC.

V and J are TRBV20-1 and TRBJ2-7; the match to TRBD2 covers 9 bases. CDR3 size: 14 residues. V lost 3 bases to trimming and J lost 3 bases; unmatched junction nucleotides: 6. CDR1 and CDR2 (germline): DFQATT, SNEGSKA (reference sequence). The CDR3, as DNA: TGCAGTGCTAGCGCCGGACTAGCGAACTACGAGCAGTACTTC. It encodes CSASAGLANYEQYF.

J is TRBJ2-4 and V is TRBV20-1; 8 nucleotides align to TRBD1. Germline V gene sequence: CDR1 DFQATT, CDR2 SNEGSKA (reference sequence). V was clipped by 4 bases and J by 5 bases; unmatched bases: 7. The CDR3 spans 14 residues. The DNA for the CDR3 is TGCAGTGCTACGAGACAGGGGCTCCAAAACATTCAGTACTTC. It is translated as CSATRQGLQNIQYF.

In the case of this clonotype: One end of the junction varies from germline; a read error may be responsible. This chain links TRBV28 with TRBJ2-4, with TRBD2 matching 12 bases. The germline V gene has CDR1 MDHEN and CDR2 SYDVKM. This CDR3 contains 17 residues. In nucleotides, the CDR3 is TGTGCCAGCAGTTTACCACCTAGCGGGAGGGCCAAAAACATTCGGTACTTC. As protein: CASSLPPSGRAKNIRYF. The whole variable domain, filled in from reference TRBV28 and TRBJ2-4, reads DVKVTQSSRYLVKRTGEKVFLECVQDMDHENMFWYRQDPGLGLRLIYFSYDVKMKEKGDIPEGYSVSREKKERFSLILESASTNQTSMYLCASSLPPSGRAKNIRYFGAGTRLSVL.

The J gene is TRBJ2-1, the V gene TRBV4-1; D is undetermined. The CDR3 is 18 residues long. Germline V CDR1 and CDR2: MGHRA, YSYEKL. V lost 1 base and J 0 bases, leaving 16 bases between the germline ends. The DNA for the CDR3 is TGCGCCAGCAGCCAAGTTGCCAGCATCCTGAGCTCCTACAATGAGCAGTTCTTC. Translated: CASSQVASILSSYNEQFF.

Here the CDR3 reads CASRGTSGHMPSTDTQYF. The CDR3 nucleotides are TGCGCCAGCAGGGGCACTAGCGGCCACATGCCTAGCACAGATACGCAGTATTTT. This sequence joins TRBV5-1 and TRBJ2-3; 8 nucleotides line up with TRBD2. The trim removed 5 bases at V and 0 bases at J, leaving 14 bases unmatched. The CDR3 extends over 18 amino acids. The germline V gene encodes CDR1 SGHRS and CDR2 YFSETQ.